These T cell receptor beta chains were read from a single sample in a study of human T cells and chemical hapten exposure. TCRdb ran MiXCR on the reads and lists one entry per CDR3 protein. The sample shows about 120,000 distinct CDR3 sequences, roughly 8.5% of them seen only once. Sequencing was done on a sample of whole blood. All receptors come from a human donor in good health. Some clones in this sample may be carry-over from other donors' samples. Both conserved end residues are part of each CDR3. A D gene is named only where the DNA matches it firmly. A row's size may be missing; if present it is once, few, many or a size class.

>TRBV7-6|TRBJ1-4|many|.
CASSLSPRNEKLFF
TGTGCCAGCAGCTTAAGCCCGCGGAATGAAAAACTGTTTTTT
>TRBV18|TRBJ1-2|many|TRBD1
CASSQDRGPHPVYYGYTF
TGTGCCAGCTCACAGGACAGGGGGCCCCATCCTGTCTACTATGGCTACACCTTC
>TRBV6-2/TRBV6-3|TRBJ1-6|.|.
CASSPGTENSPLHF
TGTGCCAGCAGTCCCGGGACCGAGAATTCACCCCTCCACTTT
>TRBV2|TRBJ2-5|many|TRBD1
CASTSGQIETQYF
TGTGCCAGCACTTCGGGACAGATAGAGACCCAGTACTTC
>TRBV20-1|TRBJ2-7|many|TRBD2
CSAIRSAGGVNEQYF
TGCAGTGCTATACGGTCCGCGGGGGGTGTGAACGAGCAGTACTTC
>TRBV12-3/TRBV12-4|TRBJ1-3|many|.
CASSSPGTSANTIYF
TGTGCCAGCAGTTCGCCCGGGACATCCGCGAACACCATATATTTT
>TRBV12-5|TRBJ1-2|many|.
CASGLGRINYGYTF
TGTGCTAGTGGCCTGGGACGGATTAACTATGGCTACACCTTC
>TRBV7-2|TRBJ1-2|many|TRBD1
CASSVVPDRSYGYTF
TGTGCCAGCAGCGTGGTCCCGGACAGGTCGTATGGCTACACCTTC
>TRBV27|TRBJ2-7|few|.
CASSCESRESYEQYF
TGTGCCAGCAGTTGCGAATCCAGGGAGAGCTACGAGCAGTACTTC
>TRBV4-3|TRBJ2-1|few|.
CASSQEAIRDRNNEQFF
TGCGCCAGCAGCCAAGAGGCCATCCGCGACAGGAACAATGAGCAGTTCTTC
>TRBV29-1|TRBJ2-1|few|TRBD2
CSVLGTSGSYNEQFF
TGCAGCGTTCTCGGGACTAGCGGGTCCTACAATGAGCAGTTCTTC
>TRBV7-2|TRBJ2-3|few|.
CASSRRASTDTQYF
TGTGCCAGCAGCCGGCGGGCTAGCACAGATACGCAGTATTTT
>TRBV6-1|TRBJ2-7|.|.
CASLSGTGAYEQYF
TGTGCCAGCCTTAGCGGGACAGGAGCTTACGAGCAGTACTTC
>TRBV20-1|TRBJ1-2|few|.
CSARTQGAF
TGCAGTGCTAGGACTCAGGGAGCCTTC
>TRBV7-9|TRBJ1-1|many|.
CASLRLDRNTEAFF
TGTGCCAGCCTTCGCCTAGACCGAAACACTGAAGCTTTCTTT
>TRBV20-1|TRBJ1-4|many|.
CSARRSAWEKLFF
TGCAGTGCTAGACGCAGCGCCTGGGAAAAACTGTTTTTT
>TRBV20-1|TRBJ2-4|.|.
CSANPLGRGENIQYF
TGCAGTGCTAACCCTTTGGGCAGGGGTGAAAACATTCAGTACTTC
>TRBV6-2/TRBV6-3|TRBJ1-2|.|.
CASSYGRLILRANYGYTF
TGTGCCAGCAGTTACGGACGGCTTATACTCCGAGCTAACTATGGCTACACCTTC
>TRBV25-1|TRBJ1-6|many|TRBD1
CASSLQGGSLHF
TGTGCCAGCAGTCTACAAGGGGGCTCCCTCCACTTT
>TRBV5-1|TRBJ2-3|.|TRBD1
CASYSQGADTQYF
TGCGCCAGCTATTCACAGGGGGCTGATACGCAGTATTTT
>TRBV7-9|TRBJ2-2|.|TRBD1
CASSARQGTNTGELFF
TGTGCCAGCAGCGCGAGACAGGGAACGAACACCGGGGAGCTGTTTTTT
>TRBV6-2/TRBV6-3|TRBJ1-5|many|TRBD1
CASSLHPARDSGNQPQHF
TGTGCCAGCAGTCTACACCCTGCCCGGGACAGTGGGAATCAGCCCCAGCATTTT
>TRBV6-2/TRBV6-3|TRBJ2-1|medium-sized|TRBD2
CASSSGGDPYNEQFF
TGTGCCAGCAGTAGCGGGGGGGACCCCTACAATGAGCAGTTCTTC
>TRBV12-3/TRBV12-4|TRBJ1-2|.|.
CASSSGGNYGYTF
TGTGCCAGCAGTTCAGGAGGGAACTATGGCTACACCTTC
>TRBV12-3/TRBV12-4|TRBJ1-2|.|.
CASSTFGYGYTF
TGTGCCAGCAGTACTTTCGGCTATGGCTACACCTTC
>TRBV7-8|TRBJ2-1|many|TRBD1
CASSGRGQPDDEQFF
TGTGCCAGCAGCGGCCGGGGACAGCCTGACGATGAGCAGTTCTTC
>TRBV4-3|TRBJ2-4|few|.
CASSQSWGAKNIQYF
TGCGCCAGCAGCCAGTCCTGGGGGGCCAAAAACATTCAGTACTTC
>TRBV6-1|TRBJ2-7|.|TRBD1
CASSGLSGTGAHEQYF
TGTGCCAGCAGTGGACTCTCCGGGACAGGGGCCCACGAGCAGTACTTC
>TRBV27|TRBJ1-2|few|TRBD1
CASSLSQGALYGYTF
TGTGCCAGCAGTTTATCACAGGGGGCTCTCTATGGCTACACCTTC
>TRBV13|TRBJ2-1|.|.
CASSSPLKIGLNEQFF
TGTGCCAGCAGCTCGCCCTTGAAAATAGGGTTGAATGAGCAGTTCTTC
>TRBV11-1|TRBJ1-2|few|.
CASSLAHYGYTF
TGTGCCAGCAGCTTAGCGCACTATGGCTACACCTTC
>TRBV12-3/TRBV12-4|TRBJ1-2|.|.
CASSLGERVYGYTF
TGTGCCAGCAGTTTGGGGGAACGGGTTTATGGCTACACCTTC
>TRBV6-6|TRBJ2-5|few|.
CASSTSTAQETQYF
TGTGCCAGCAGTACCTCGACAGCCCAAGAGACCCAGTACTTC
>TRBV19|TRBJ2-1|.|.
CASSAATAVGEQFF
TGTGCCAGTAGTGCTGCCACGGCTGTGGGTGAGCAGTTCTTC
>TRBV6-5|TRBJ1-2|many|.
CASSPSVRGHGYTF
TGTGCCAGCAGTCCCTCGGTCAGGGGCCATGGCTACACCTTC
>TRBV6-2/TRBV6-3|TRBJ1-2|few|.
CASSFRRGTDGYTF
TGTGCCAGCAGCTTCCGAAGGGGGACCGATGGCTACACCTTC
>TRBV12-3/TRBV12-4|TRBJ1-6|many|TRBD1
CASSSGGSMNSPLHF
TGTGCCAGCAGTTCAGGGGGGAGTATGAATTCACCCCTCCACTTT
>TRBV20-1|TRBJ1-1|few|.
CSARATLNTEAFF
TGCAGTGCTAGAGCCACTTTGAACACTGAAGCTTTCTTT
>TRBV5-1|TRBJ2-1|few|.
CASSLASMDYNEQFF
TGCGCCAGCAGCTTGGCCTCTATGGACTACAATGAGCAGTTCTTC
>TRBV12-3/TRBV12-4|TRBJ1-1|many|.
CASSLTWDTEAFF
TGTGCCAGCAGCCTAACTTGGGACACTGAAGCTTTCTTT
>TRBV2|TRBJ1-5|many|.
CASTLTMDKGNQPQHF
TGTGCCAGCACACTAACAATGGACAAGGGCAATCAGCCCCAGCATTTT
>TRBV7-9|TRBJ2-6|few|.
CASSSAGANVLTF
TGTGCCAGCAGCTCCGCTGGGGCCAACGTCCTGACTTTC
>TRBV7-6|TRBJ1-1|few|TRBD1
CASSLGRQGALGTEAFF
TGTGCCAGCAGCCTTGGACGACAGGGGGCCTTGGGGACTGAAGCTTTCTTT
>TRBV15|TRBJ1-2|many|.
CATSREGVQSYGYTF
TGTGCCACCAGCAGAGAGGGGGTTCAGAGCTATGGCTACACCTTC
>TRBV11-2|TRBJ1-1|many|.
CASSLGKGSMNTEAFF
TGTGCCAGCAGCTTAGGTAAGGGATCCATGAACACTGAAGCTTTCTTT